This is a list of T cell receptor beta chains from one sample in a study of T cells in Graves' hyperthyroidism and ophthalmopathy. TCRdb independently ran MiXCR on the multiplex PCR reads; one entry per CDR3 protein. Here the sample spans about 500,000 distinct CDR3 sequences, around 15% being singletons. The sequenced sample consisted of blood. The origin of the receptors is a woman aged 30 to 39 with Graves' ophthalmopathy. Each CDR3 is given with its conserved first and last residue. Each record gives: V gene, clone size, J gene, D gene, CDR3 protein, CDR3 DNA. A D gene is named only where the DNA matches it firmly. Expanded clones get a size class; other rows say once, few or many, or leave the size out.

TRBV27,NA,TRBJ1-4,NA,CASSLLPGESEKLFF,TGTGCCAGCAGTTTACTACCGGGGGAAAGTGAAAAACTGTTTTTT
TRBV7-2,few,TRBJ1-6,NA,CASSRAADSLRSSPLHF,TGTGCCAGCAGCCGAGCTGCGGACAGCCTGCGCTCTTCACCCCTCCACTTT
TRBV3-1,many,TRBJ1-4,NA,CASRRRDTNEKLFF,TGTGCCAGCAGACGCCGGGACACTAATGAAAAACTGTTTTTT
TRBV20-1,many,TRBJ1-5,NA,CSARDTHVSNQPQHF,TGCAGTGCTAGAGATACCCACGTCAGCAATCAGCCCCAGCATTTT
TRBV5-1,many,TRBJ2-1,NA,CASSLGQAGDEQFF,TGCGCCAGCAGCTTGGGACAGGCGGGGGATGAGCAGTTCTTC
TRBV6-1,NA,TRBJ1-5,NA,CASSARGSNQPQHF,TGTGCCAGCAGCGCCAGGGGAAGCAATCAGCCCCAGCATTTT
TRBV27,NA,TRBJ1-2,TRBD1,CASSWDRGTYGYTF,TGTGCCAGCAGCTGGGACAGGGGGACTTATGGCTACACCTTC
TRBV3-2,many,TRBJ2-1,NA,CASNEQFF,TGTGCCAGCAACGAGCAGTTCTTC
TRBV7-9,few,TRBJ2-7,NA,CASSLEGTYYEQYF,TGTGCCAGCAGCTTAGAAGGGACATACTACGAGCAGTACTTC
TRBV28,many,TRBJ1-5,NA,CASSPRVGFNQPQHF,TGTGCCAGCAGTCCCCGTGTCGGGTTCAATCAGCCCCAGCATTTT
TRBV30,NA,TRBJ1-1,NA,CAWERTEAFF,TGTGCCTGGGAGAGGACTGAAGCTTTCTTT
TRBV7-2,many,TRBJ2-5,TRBD2,CASSLVGGRGVETQYF,TGTGCCAGCAGCTTAGTCGGCGGGAGGGGGGTTGAGACCCAGTACTTC
TRBV19,NA,TRBJ2-7,NA,CASSINLATLCEQYF,TGTGCCAGTAGTATAAACCTAGCAACACTCTGCGAGCAGTACTTC
TRBV9,few,TRBJ2-5,TRBD1,CASSATGTARETQYF,TGTGCCAGCAGCGCAACCGGGACAGCACGAGAGACCCAGTACTTC
TRBV28,NA,TRBJ2-5,TRBD2,CASSSTSGRVETQYF,TGTGCCAGCAGTTCGACTAGCGGGAGGGTTGAGACCCAGTACTTC
TRBV6-1,many,TRBJ1-5,NA,CASSLIGDNQPQHF,TGTGCCAGCAGCCTAATAGGAGACAATCAGCCCCAGCATTTT
TRBV5-1,many,TRBJ2-2,NA,CASSWAVRTGELFF,TGCGCCAGCAGCTGGGCGGTCCGCACCGGGGAGCTGTTTTTT
TRBV11-2,many,TRBJ2-1,TRBD2,CASSSLFSGSFSEQFF,TGTGCCAGCAGCTCCCTCTTCAGCGGGAGCTTCAGTGAGCAGTTCTTC
TRBV7-9,many,TRBJ2-3,NA,CASKRGYNGADTQYF,TGTGCCAGCAAACGGGGATACAACGGCGCGGATACGCAGTATTTT
TRBV12-3/TRBV12-4,NA,TRBJ1-2,NA,CASSTEGTAGGYTF,TGTGCCAGCAGTACCGAAGGAACGGCGGGTGGCTACACCTTC
TRBV7-3,many,TRBJ1-1,NA,CASSSGHLDTEAFF,TGTGCCAGCAGCTCGGGACACCTGGACACTGAAGCTTTCTTT
TRBV6-5,NA,TRBJ2-5,NA,CASSYTASQETQYF,TGTGCCAGCAGTTATACGGCCAGCCAAGAGACCCAGTACTTC
TRBV4-3,NA,TRBJ2-3,TRBD2,CASSPLGLAGGGDTQYF,TGCGCCAGCAGCCCCCTTGGACTAGCGGGAGGTGGAGATACGCAGTATTTT
TRBV20-1,many,TRBJ2-7,NA,CSAMSPSGGIYEQYF,TGCAGTGCTATGTCCCCCTCGGGGGGCATCTACGAGCAGTACTTC
TRBV7-9,NA,TRBJ1-1,NA,CASSLQGGGNTEAFF,TGTGCCAGCAGCTTACAGGGTGGCGGGAACACTGAAGCTTTCTTT
TRBV7-9,many,TRBJ1-1,NA,CASSPTLNTEAFF,TGTGCCAGCTCACCTACCCTGAACACTGAAGCTTTCTTT
TRBV5-1,NA,TRBJ2-4,NA,CASSPKSAPGGKNIQYF,TGCGCCAGCAGCCCAAAGAGCGCCCCGGGCGGTAAAAACATTCAGTACTTC
TRBV28,few,TRBJ2-1,NA,CASSLPPGPGGYNEQFF,TGTGCCAGCAGTTTACCTCCCGGACCTGGGGGTTACAATGAGCAGTTCTTC
TRBV27,NA,TRBJ2-3,TRBD2,CASSLPKLAGVTDTQYF,TGTGCCAGCAGTTTACCAAAACTAGCGGGAGTCACAGATACGCAGTATTTT
TRBV19,few,TRBJ2-3,NA,CATGAKTDTQYF,TGTGCCACGGGAGCAAAGACAGATACGCAGTATTTT
TRBV6-1,few,TRBJ2-1,TRBD1,CASSIDRAYNEQFF,TGTGCCAGCAGCATAGACAGGGCCTACAATGAGCAGTTCTTC
TRBV2,many,TRBJ2-7,NA,CASKPGINEQYF,TGTGCCAGCAAGCCGGGTATCAACGAGCAGTACTTC
TRBV29-1,NA,TRBJ2-1,TRBD1,CSVLQGGNEQFF,TGCAGCGTTTTACAGGGGGGCAATGAGCAGTTCTTC
TRBV28,few,TRBJ2-2,NA,CASKEKKNTGELFF,TGTGCCAGCAAAGAGAAAAAGAACACCGGGGAGCTGTTTTTT
TRBV7-3,few,TRBJ2-7,NA,CASSLGTPPYEQYF,TGTGCCAGCAGCTTGGGGACCCCTCCCTACGAGCAGTACTTC
TRBV7-2,many,TRBJ2-5,NA,CASTLLGGSGAQETQYF,TGTGCCAGCACCCTTCTTGGGGGGAGTGGCGCCCAAGAGACCCAGTACTTC
TRBV18,many,TRBJ1-2,TRBD1,CASSPVDRGGYGYTF,TGTGCCAGCTCACCTGTTGACAGGGGGGGCTATGGCTACACCTTC
TRBV3-1,NA,TRBJ1-1,NA,CASRVGGEAFF,TGTGCCAGCCGGGTAGGAGGAGAAGCTTTCTTT
TRBV10-3,many,TRBJ2-5,NA,CAIRATGNQETQYF,TGTGCCATCAGGGCGACAGGAAACCAAGAGACCCAGTACTTC
TRBV19,many,TRBJ2-1,TRBD2,CASSLGTSGSTYNEQFF,TGTGCCAGTAGCCTTGGCACTAGCGGGAGTACCTACAATGAGCAGTTCTTC
TRBV7-3,many,TRBJ2-3,NA,CASSSYRQATDTQYF,TGTGCCAGCAGCTCCTATCGACAGGCCACAGATACGCAGTATTTT
TRBV18,many,TRBJ2-7,NA,CASSPGNGLKIEQYF,TGTGCCAGCTCACCGGGGAACGGACTTAAGATCGAGCAGTACTTC
TRBV4-3,many,TRBJ2-3,NA,CASSQVADTQYF,TGTGCCAGCAGCCAAGTCGCAGATACGCAGTATTTT
TRBV7-9,NA,TRBJ1-1,NA,CASSPRGGKAAMNTEAFF,TGTGCCAGCAGCCCAAGAGGCGGCAAGGCAGCAATGAACACTGAAGCTTTCTTT
TRBV11-2,many,TRBJ2-3,NA,CASSPEGATQYF,TGTGCCAGCAGTCCAGAGGGAGCCACGCAGTATTTT
TRBV20-1,many,TRBJ2-7,NA,CSARFPRAAEQYF,TGCAGTGCTAGATTCCCGAGGGCGGCCGAGCAGTACTTC
TRBV24-1,NA,TRBJ2-1,TRBD2,CATSSSGSSYNEQFF,TGTGCCACAAGCTCTAGCGGGAGCTCCTACAATGAGCAGTTCTTC
TRBV20-1,NA,TRBJ2-1,TRBD2,CSPRDYSSYNEQFF,TGCAGTCCTCGGGACTACAGCTCCTACAATGAGCAGTTCTTC
TRBV7-9,NA,TRBJ2-5,TRBD2,CASTSRAGEMETQYF,TGTGCCAGCACCAGCCGAGCGGGAGAGATGGAGACCCAGTACTTC
TRBV5-8,NA,TRBJ2-1,NA,CASSLPLYNEQFF,TGTGCCAGCAGCTTGCCGCTCTACAATGAGCAGTTCTTC
TRBV12-3/TRBV12-4,NA,TRBJ1-2,NA,CASSRDNLNTYGYTF,TGTGCCAGCAGTCGGGACAATTTAAACACCTATGGCTACACCTTC
TRBV12-3/TRBV12-4,NA,TRBJ2-7,NA,CASSPLTGSGEQYF,TGTGCCAGCAGTCCCCTCACGGGGTCCGGGGAGCAGTACTTC
TRBV28,many,TRBJ1-1,TRBD1,CANSYRGRTEAFF,TGTGCCAACAGTTACAGGGGGCGAACTGAAGCTTTCTTT
TRBV27,many,TRBJ2-7,TRBD2,CASSLIWGGRAESYEQYF,TGTGCCAGCAGTTTAATCTGGGGCGGGAGGGCCGAATCCTACGAGCAGTACTTC
TRBV2,many,TRBJ2-3,NA,CASSPDGFTDTQYF,TGTGCCAGCAGTCCTGACGGCTTCACAGATACGCAGTATTTT
TRBV7-2,many,TRBJ2-7,NA,CASSPDTSLIYEQYF,TGTGCCAGCAGCCCGGACACCAGCCTAATCTACGAGCAGTACTTC